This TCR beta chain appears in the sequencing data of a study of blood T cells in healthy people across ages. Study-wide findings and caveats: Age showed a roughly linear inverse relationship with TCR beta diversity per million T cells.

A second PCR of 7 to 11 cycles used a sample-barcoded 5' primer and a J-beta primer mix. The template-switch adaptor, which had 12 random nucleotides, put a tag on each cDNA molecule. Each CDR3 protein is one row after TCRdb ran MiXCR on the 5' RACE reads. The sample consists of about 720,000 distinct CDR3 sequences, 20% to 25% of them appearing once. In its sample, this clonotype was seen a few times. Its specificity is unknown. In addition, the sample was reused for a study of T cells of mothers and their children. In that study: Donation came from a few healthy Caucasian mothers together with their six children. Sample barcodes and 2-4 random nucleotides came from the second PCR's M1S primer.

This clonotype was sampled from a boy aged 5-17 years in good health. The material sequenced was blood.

The CDR3 sequence is CASSQPPSGRTDTQYF. The CDR3 DNA reads TGCGCCAGCAGCCAGCCCCCTAGCGGGAGGACAGATACGCAGTATTTT. J is TRBJ2-3 and V is TRBV4-1; TRBD2 aligns across 11 bases. The CDR3 loop spans 16 amino acids. The junction had 5 bases not matched to a gene; V was cut back by 3 bases and J by 3 bases. From germline, CDR1 is MGHRA and CDR2 YSYEKL.